These T cell receptor beta chains were read from a single sample in a study of shared clonotypes between healthy human individuals. Data came from immunoSEQ multiplex PCR; TCRdb stores just in-frame clones and leaves some out. Altogether under 2,000,000 clones are present, about 95% being singletons, with the ten largest covering roughly 1%. Sequenced: naive CD8+ T cells sorted from blood. The receptors come from a man between 18 and 35 years old in good health. Both conserved end residues are part of each CDR3. A D gene is named only where the DNA matches it firmly. Not all rows give a size; the values are once, few, many and, for expanded clones, a class.

J: TRBJ2-7; D: TRBD1; V: TRBV5-1; size: NA; CDR3: CASSQDRGNAYEQYF; DNA: TGCGCCAGCAGCCAGGACAGGGGAAATGCCTACGAGCAGTACTTC
J: TRBJ2-3; D: TRBD2; V: TRBV5-6; size: NA; CDR3: CASSLTTSGMAADTQYF; DNA: TGTGCCAGCAGCTTGACGACCAGCGGGATGGCAGCAGATACGCAGTATTTT
J: TRBJ2-7; D: TRBD2; V: TRBV6-1; size: NA; CDR3: CASSPGTSGYEQYF; DNA: TGTGCCAGCAGCCCCGGGACTAGCGGTTACGAGCAGTACTTC
J: TRBJ2-5; D: NA; V: TRBV7-9; size: NA; CDR3: CASSFLGGSLRQTQYF; DNA: TGTGCCAGCAGCTTCCTTGGCGGGTCTCTCCGTCAGACCCAGTACTTC
J: TRBJ2-5; D: TRBD2; V: TRBV6-1; size: NA; CDR3: CASSEASGEETQYF; DNA: TGTGCCAGCAGTGAAGCTAGCGGGGAAGAGACCCAGTACTTC
J: TRBJ2-2; D: TRBD2; V: TRBV7-9; size: NA; CDR3: CASSGTSGTGELFF; DNA: TGTGCCAGCAGCGGGACTAGCGGGACCGGGGAGCTGTTTTTT
J: TRBJ1-4; D: NA; V: TRBV7-2; size: NA; CDR3: CASSLDYGSVNEKLFF; DNA: TGTGCCAGCAGCTTAGATTACGGCAGTGTTAATGAAAAACTGTTTTTT
J: TRBJ1-5; D: NA; V: TRBV19; size: once; CDR3: CATRAYREGSNQPQHF; DNA: TGTGCCACTAGAGCCTACAGGGAAGGCAGCAATCAGCCCCAGCATTTT
J: TRBJ2-1; D: TRBD2; V: TRBV19; size: once; CDR3: CASSRGLASGRDKSSYNEQFF; DNA: TGTGCCAGTAGTAGGGGTTTGGCTAGCGGGAGGGATAAGAGCTCCTACAATGAGCAGTTCTTC
J: TRBJ2-3; D: TRBD1; V: TRBV29-1; size: NA; CDR3: CSAQTGVRLDTQYF; DNA: TGCAGCGCGCAGACAGGGGTAAGGTTAGATACGCAGTATTTT
J: TRBJ2-1; D: TRBD2; V: TRBV6-1; size: NA; CDR3: CASSGWTSGTYNEQFF; DNA: TGTGCCAGCAGTGGGTGGACTAGCGGGACCTACAATGAGCAGTTCTTC
J: TRBJ1-3; D: NA; V: TRBV30; size: NA; CDR3: CAWSPGTLGNTIYF; DNA: TGTGCCTGGAGTCCCGGGACACTCGGAAACACCATATATTTT
J: TRBJ2-5; D: TRBD2; V: TRBV7-9; size: NA; CDR3: CASSAPWERGETQYF; DNA: TGTGCCAGCAGCGCCCCCTGGGAGCGGGGAGAGACCCAGTACTTC
J: TRBJ2-1; D: NA; V: TRBV2; size: NA; CDR3: CASRAGGGSNEQFF; DNA: TGTGCCAGCAGGGCAGGGGGGGGAAGTAATGAGCAGTTCTTC
J: TRBJ2-2; D: NA; V: TRBV5-1; size: NA; CDR3: CASSFGIGELFF; DNA: TGCGCCAGCAGCTTCGGTATCGGGGAGCTGTTTTTT
J: TRBJ1-2; D: NA; V: TRBV20-1; size: NA; CDR3: CSARPLYGYTF; DNA: TGCAGTGCTAGACCCCTCTATGGCTACACCTTC
J: TRBJ2-2; D: TRBD1; V: TRBV7-9; size: NA; CDR3: CASSQTGGEELFF; DNA: TGTGCCAGCAGCCAGACAGGGGGCGAGGAGCTGTTTTTT
J: TRBJ2-3; D: TRBD1; V: TRBV9; size: NA; CDR3: CASSVGQTGTGDTQYF; DNA: TGTGCCAGCAGCGTGGGTCAGACCGGGACAGGGGATACGCAGTATTTT
J: TRBJ1-3; D: NA; V: TRBV29-1; size: NA; CDR3: CSVRTATSGNTIYF; DNA: TGCAGCGTAAGGACAGCCACCTCTGGAAACACCATATATTTT
J: TRBJ2-7; D: NA; V: TRBV9; size: NA; CDR3: CASSVSPNYEQYF; DNA: TGTGCCAGCAGCGTATCCCCGAACTACGAGCAGTACTTC
J: TRBJ2-7; D: TRBD1; V: TRBV6-1; size: NA; CDR3: CASSETTGGWGEQYF; DNA: TGTGCCAGCAGTGAGACGACAGGGGGTTGGGGGGAGCAGTACTTC
J: TRBJ1-6; D: TRBD1; V: TRBV2; size: NA; CDR3: CASSSDRQSSYNSPLHF; DNA: TGTGCCAGCAGTTCGGACAGGCAGAGCTCCTATAATTCACCCCTCCACTTT
J: TRBJ2-7; D: NA; V: TRBV29-1; size: NA; CDR3: CSVVQGSYEQYF; DNA: TGCAGCGTTGTTCAGGGATCCTACGAGCAGTACTTC
J: TRBJ1-3; D: TRBD1; V: TRBV5-3; size: NA; CDR3: CARSLGQWAMGTGEFSGNTIYF; DNA: TGTGCCAGAAGCTTGGGGCAATGGGCAATGGGGACAGGTGAATTCTCTGGAAACACCATATATTTT
J: TRBJ2-7; D: TRBD2; V: TRBV11-2; size: NA; CDR3: CASSVAGASSEQYF; DNA: TGTGCCAGCAGCGTAGCGGGAGCCTCGAGCGAGCAGTACTTC
J: TRBJ2-5; D: TRBD1; V: TRBV5-4; size: NA; CDR3: CASSDREGGETQYF; DNA: TGTGCCAGCAGCGACAGGGAAGGTGGAGAGACCCAGTACTTC
J: TRBJ2-2; D: NA; V: TRBV5-1; size: NA; CDR3: CASSLVGGARTGELFF; DNA: TGCGCCAGCAGCTTGGTTGGGGGGGCCCGAACCGGGGAGCTGTTTTTT
J: TRBJ1-5; D: NA; V: TRBV4-1; size: few; CDR3: CASSQAVPQNPQPQHF; DNA: TGCGCCAGCAGCCAAGCCGTTCCGCAGAACCCACAGCCCCAGCATTTT
J: TRBJ1-1; D: NA; V: TRBV10-3; size: NA; CDR3: CATSMNTEAFF; DNA: TGTGCCACCTCCATGAACACTGAAGCTTTCTTT
J: TRBJ2-7; D: NA; V: TRBV6-1; size: NA; CDR3: CASSEGGQPYEQYF; DNA: TGTGCCAGCAGTGAAGGGGGGCAGCCCTACGAGCAGTACTTC
J: TRBJ2-1; D: TRBD1; V: TRBV27; size: NA; CDR3: CASSVQGALALNEQFF; DNA: TGTGCCAGCAGTGTACAGGGGGCGCTTGCCCTCAATGAGCAGTTCTTC
J: TRBJ2-3; D: NA; V: TRBV28; size: NA; CDR3: CVSPGPTDTQYF; DNA: TGTGTCTCGCCGGGCCCCACAGATACGCAGTATTTT
J: TRBJ1-6; D: NA; V: TRBV28; size: NA; CDR3: CASSLGQGLLNSPLHF; DNA: TGTGCCAGCAGTTTAGGGCAGGGCCTACTTAATTCACCCCTCCACTTT
J: TRBJ2-7; D: TRBD2; V: TRBV9; size: NA; CDR3: CASSGTGTRGMFEQYF; DNA: TGTGCCAGCAGCGGAACCGGGACTAGGGGGATGTTCGAGCAGTACTTC
J: TRBJ1-2; D: NA; V: TRBV5-6; size: once; CDR3: CASSLDSNYGYTF; DNA: TGTGCCAGCAGCTTGGACAGCAACTATGGCTACACCTTC
J: TRBJ2-1; D: NA; V: TRBV7-8; size: once; CDR3: CASSPVYTVYTGEQFF; DNA: TGTGCCAGCAGCCCCGTTTATACAGTCTATACGGGTGAGCAGTTCTTC
J: TRBJ2-5; D: TRBD2; V: TRBV9; size: NA; CDR3: CASSLNLAGEETQYF; DNA: TGTGCCAGCAGCCTGAACTTAGCGGGAGAAGAGACCCAGTACTTC
J: TRBJ2-1; D: TRBD2; V: TRBV29-1; size: NA; CDR3: CSVAGLAGFYNEQFF; DNA: TGCAGCGTTGCAGGACTAGCGGGTTTTTACAATGAGCAGTTCTTC
J: TRBJ2-5; D: TRBD2; V: TRBV2; size: NA; CDR3: CASEAFSGRGETQYF; DNA: TGTGCCAGCGAAGCCTTTAGCGGGAGGGGGGAGACCCAGTACTTC
J: TRBJ2-7; D: NA; V: TRBV7-9; size: NA; CDR3: CASSFGSSYEQYF; DNA: TGTGCCAGCAGCTTCGGGAGTAGTTACGAGCAGTACTTC
J: TRBJ1-5; D: NA; V: TRBV25-1; size: NA; CDR3: CASSATADSNQPQHF; DNA: TGTGCCAGCAGTGCAACGGCTGATAGCAATCAGCCCCAGCATTTT
J: TRBJ2-7; D: NA; V: TRBV27; size: NA; CDR3: CASSNYEGAEQYF; DNA: TGTGCCAGCAGCAATTACGAGGGAGCCGAGCAGTACTTC
J: TRBJ2-3; D: TRBD2; V: TRBV5-6; size: NA; CDR3: CASSQAGPDTQYF; DNA: TGTGCCAGCAGCCAAGCGGGGCCAGATACGCAGTATTTT
J: TRBJ2-2; D: TRBD2; V: TRBV28; size: NA; CDR3: CASSFSAGGNTGELFF; DNA: TGTGCCAGCAGTTTCTCGGCGGGAGGGAACACCGGGGAGCTGTTTTTT
J: TRBJ2-7; D: NA; V: TRBV6-1; size: once; CDR3: CASSEAQVRPSYEQYF; DNA: TGTGCCAGCAGTGAAGCGCAGGTCCGACCATCCTACGAGCAGTACTTC
J: TRBJ2-1; D: TRBD2; V: TRBV4-1; size: NA; CDR3: CASSQDLRLSGRWDEQFF; DNA: TGCGCCAGCAGCCAAGATTTGAGACTTAGCGGGAGGTGGGATGAGCAGTTCTTC
J: TRBJ2-2; D: NA; V: TRBV15; size: NA; CDR3: CATSRVVVANTGELFF; DNA: TGTGCCACCAGCAGAGTGGTGGTCGCGAACACCGGGGAGCTGTTTTTT
J: TRBJ2-2; D: NA; V: TRBV7-8; size: NA; CDR3: CASSTTLDRSYTGELFF; DNA: TGTGCCAGCAGCACGACCTTAGACCGATCTTATACCGGGGAGCTGTTTTTT
J: TRBJ2-7; D: TRBD1; V: TRBV6-1; size: once; CDR3: CASSWDRGLSYEQYF; DNA: TGTGCCAGCAGTTGGGACAGGGGTCTTTCCTACGAGCAGTACTTC
J: TRBJ1-2; D: TRBD1; V: TRBV30; size: NA; CDR3: CAWSVGQGGFYGYTF; DNA: TGTGCCTGGAGTGTAGGGCAGGGGGGCTTCTATGGCTACACCTTC
J: TRBJ2-7; D: TRBD2; V: TRBV29-1; size: NA; CDR3: CSVGPSGAYEQYF; DNA: TGCAGCGTTGGTCCCAGCGGGGCCTACGAGCAGTACTTC
J: TRBJ1-1; D: NA; V: TRBV27; size: NA; CDR3: CASSLFQGSKNTEAFF; DNA: TGTGCCAGCAGTTTATTTCAGGGTAGTAAGAACACTGAAGCTTTCTTT
J: TRBJ2-3; D: NA; V: TRBV6-1; size: NA; CDR3: CASSPVIGGWDTQYF; DNA: TGTGCCAGCAGTCCCGTTATCGGGGGCTGGGATACGCAGTATTTT
J: TRBJ2-3; D: NA; V: TRBV10-3; size: once; CDR3: CAISEWQYTDTQYF; DNA: TGTGCCATCAGTGAGTGGCAGTACACAGATACGCAGTATTTT
J: TRBJ2-2; D: NA; V: TRBV9; size: NA; CDR3: CASSVARGTQPNTGELFF; DNA: TGTGCCAGCAGCGTAGCTAGGGGGACCCAACCGAACACCGGGGAGCTGTTTTTT
J: TRBJ1-1; D: TRBD1; V: TRBV4-1; size: once; CDR3: CASSLTGGNTEAFF; DNA: TGCGCCAGCAGCCTTACAGGGGGCAACACTGAAGCTTTCTTT
J: TRBJ2-2; D: NA; V: TRBV25-1; size: once; CDR3: CASSEGTGELFF; DNA: TGTGCCAGCAGTGAGGGAACCGGGGAGCTGTTTTTT
J: TRBJ1-2; D: NA; V: TRBV13; size: NA; CDR3: CASSSPPRNYGYTF; DNA: TGTGCCAGCAGCTCCCCCCCTCGGAACTATGGCTACACCTTC
J: TRBJ1-2; D: TRBD1; V: TRBV9; size: NA; CDR3: CASSVEGTGALGYTF; DNA: TGTGCCAGCAGCGTCGAGGGGACAGGGGCCCTCGGCTACACCTTC